The present T cell receptor (beta chain) was sequenced within a study of blood T cell repertoires in COVID-19. Study-wide context: Samples of COVID-19 (acute and convalescent) were obtained from the United States, Italy and Spain.

In Seattle, patients joined the study during active infection and were tracked longitudinally. In the source study's methods: Reference gene primer amplification yielded estimated nucleated cell counts. Libraries were prepared by immunoSEQ multiplex PCR; TCRdb keeps only in-frame clonotypes and omits some of them. That table supplies the V and J calls and clone size; D and trimming were determined from the DNA. The sample has around 400,000 clones, about 90% seen once. This CDR3 region has 16 residues. The germline V gene encodes CDR1 SGHVS and CDR2 FQNEAQ. Trimming removed 2 bases from V and 7 bases from J; junction bases left unmatched: 5.

The TCR sequence derives from a woman aged 55-70 years with COVID-19, enrolled during active disease. Material: peripheral blood. The chain couples TRBV7-8 to TRBJ1-6, with 10 bases fitting TRBD1. The CDR3 here is CASSLTGTGANSPLHF. As DNA, the CDR3 is TGTGCCAGCAGCTTAACCGGGACAGGGGCGAATTCACCCCTCCACTTT.